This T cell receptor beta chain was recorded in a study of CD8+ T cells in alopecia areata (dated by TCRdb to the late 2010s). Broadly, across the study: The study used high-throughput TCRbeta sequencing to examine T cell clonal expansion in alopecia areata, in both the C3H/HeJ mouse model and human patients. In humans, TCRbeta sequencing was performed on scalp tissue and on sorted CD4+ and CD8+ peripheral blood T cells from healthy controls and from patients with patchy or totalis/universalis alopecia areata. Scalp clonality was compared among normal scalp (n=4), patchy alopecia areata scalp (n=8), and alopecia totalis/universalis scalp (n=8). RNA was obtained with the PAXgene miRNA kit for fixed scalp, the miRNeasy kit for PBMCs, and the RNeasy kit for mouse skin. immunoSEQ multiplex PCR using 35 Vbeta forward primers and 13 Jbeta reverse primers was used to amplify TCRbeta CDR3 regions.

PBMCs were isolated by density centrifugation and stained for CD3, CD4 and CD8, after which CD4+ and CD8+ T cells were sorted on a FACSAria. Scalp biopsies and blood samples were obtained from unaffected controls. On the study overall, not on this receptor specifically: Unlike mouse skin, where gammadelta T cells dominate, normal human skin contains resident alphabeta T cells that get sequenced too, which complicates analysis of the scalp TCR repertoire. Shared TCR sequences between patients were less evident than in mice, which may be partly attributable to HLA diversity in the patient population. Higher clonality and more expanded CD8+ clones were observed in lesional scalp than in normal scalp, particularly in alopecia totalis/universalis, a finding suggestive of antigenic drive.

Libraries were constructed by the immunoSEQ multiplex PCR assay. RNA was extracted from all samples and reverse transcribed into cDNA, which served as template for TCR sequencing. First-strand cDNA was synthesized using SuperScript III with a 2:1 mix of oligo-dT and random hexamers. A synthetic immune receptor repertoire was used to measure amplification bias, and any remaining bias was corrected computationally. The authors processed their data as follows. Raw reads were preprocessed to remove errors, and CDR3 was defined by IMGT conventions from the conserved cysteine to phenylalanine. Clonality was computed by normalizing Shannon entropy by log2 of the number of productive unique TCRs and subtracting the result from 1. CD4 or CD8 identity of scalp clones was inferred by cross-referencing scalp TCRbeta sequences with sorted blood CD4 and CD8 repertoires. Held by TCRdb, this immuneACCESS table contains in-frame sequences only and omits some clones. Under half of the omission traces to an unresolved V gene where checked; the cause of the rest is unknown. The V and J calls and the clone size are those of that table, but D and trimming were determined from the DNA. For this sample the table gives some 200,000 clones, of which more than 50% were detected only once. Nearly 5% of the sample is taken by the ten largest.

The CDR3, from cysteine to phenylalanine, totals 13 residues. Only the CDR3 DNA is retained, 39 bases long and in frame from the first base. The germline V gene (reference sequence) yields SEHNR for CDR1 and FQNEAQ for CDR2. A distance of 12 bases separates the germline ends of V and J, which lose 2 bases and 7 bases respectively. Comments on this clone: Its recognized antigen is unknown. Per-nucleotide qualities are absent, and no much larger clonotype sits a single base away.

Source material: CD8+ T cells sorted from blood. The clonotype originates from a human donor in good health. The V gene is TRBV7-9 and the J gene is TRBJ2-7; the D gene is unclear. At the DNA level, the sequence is TGTGCCAGCAGCTTAAGTGCCGCCGGGGAGCAGTACTTC. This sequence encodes CASSLSAAGEQYF.